These T cell receptor beta chains were read from a single sample in a study of blood T cell repertoires in COVID-19. The repertoire was sequenced with immunoSEQ multiplex PCR; TCRdb's copy has only in-frame clones and lacks some. The table records around 100,000 clones, about 80% of them present only once. Sample: peripheral blood. These receptors came from a human donor in a cohort sampled during active COVID-19. Both conserved end residues are part of each CDR3. Each record gives: V gene, J gene, D gene, clone size, CDR3 protein, CDR3 DNA. D genes are given only for firm matches. The size field is filled for only some rows; it gives once, few, many or a size class.

V gene: TRBV5-4; J gene: TRBJ2-2; D gene: -; clone size: few; CDR3 protein: CASSSYKNTGELFF; CDR3 DNA: TGTGCCAGCAGCTCTTACAAGAACACCGGGGAGCTGTTTTTT
V gene: TRBV5-1; J gene: TRBJ1-6; D gene: -; clone size: -; CDR3 protein: CASTLRANSPLHF; CDR3 DNA: TGCGCCAGCACCCTCAGGGCTAATTCACCCCTCCACTTT
V gene: TRBV27; J gene: TRBJ2-1; D gene: -; clone size: once; CDR3 protein: CASRPEQGRYNEQFF; CDR3 DNA: TGTGCCAGCAGGCCCGAACAGGGACGATACAATGAGCAGTTCTTC
V gene: TRBV3-1/TRBV3-2; J gene: TRBJ2-3; D gene: TRBD2; clone size: -; CDR3 protein: CASSQVPRPPSLAGGRSTDTQYF; CDR3 DNA: TGTGCCAGCAGCCAAGTTCCGCGGCCTCCGAGTCTAGCGGGGGGTAGAAGCACAGATACGCAGTATTTT
V gene: TRBV6-2/TRBV6-3; J gene: TRBJ2-2; D gene: -; clone size: -; CDR3 protein: CASSGTRPNTGELFF; CDR3 DNA: TGTGCCAGCAGTGGGACTCGGCCGAACACCGGGGAGCTGTTTTTT
V gene: TRBV5-1; J gene: TRBJ2-1; D gene: -; clone size: few; CDR3 protein: CASSYAGQANEQFF; CDR3 DNA: TGCGCCAGCAGCTACGCAGGTCAGGCCAATGAGCAGTTCTTC
V gene: TRBV6-5; J gene: TRBJ1-6; D gene: TRBD1; clone size: -; CDR3 protein: CASGTGGKSPLHF; CDR3 DNA: TGTGCCAGCGGGACAGGGGGCAAATCACCCCTCCACTTT
V gene: TRBV27; J gene: TRBJ2-5; D gene: -; clone size: once; CDR3 protein: CASKGVRFETQYF; CDR3 DNA: TGTGCCAGCAAAGGGGTACGGTTTGAGACCCAGTACTTC
V gene: TRBV5-4; J gene: TRBJ2-2; D gene: -; clone size: -; CDR3 protein: CASAPPGRGTSLNTGELFF; CDR3 DNA: TGTGCCAGCGCTCCGCCGGGGCGGGGAACTTCCCTGAACACCGGGGAGCTGTTTTTT
V gene: TRBV5-4; J gene: TRBJ2-3; D gene: -; clone size: -; CDR3 protein: CASSFFQRGTDTQYF; CDR3 DNA: TGTGCCAGCAGCTTTTTCCAGCGGGGCACAGATACGCAGTATTTT
V gene: TRBV7-2; J gene: TRBJ1-6; D gene: -; clone size: -; CDR3 protein: CASSPGYGRQGGSPLHF; CDR3 DNA: TGTGCCAGCAGCCCAGGTTACGGTCGGCAGGGCGGATCACCCCTCCACTTT
V gene: TRBV7-8; J gene: TRBJ2-1; D gene: TRBD2; clone size: -; CDR3 protein: CASRRLAGTYNEQFF; CDR3 DNA: TGTGCCAGCAGACGATTAGCGGGAACCTACAATGAGCAGTTCTTC
V gene: TRBV6-5; J gene: TRBJ2-5; D gene: -; clone size: -; CDR3 protein: CASRRHPQETQYF; CDR3 DNA: TGTGCCAGCAGGCGGCATCCCCAAGAGACCCAGTACTTC
V gene: TRBV7-3; J gene: TRBJ1-2; D gene: -; clone size: once; CDR3 protein: CASSLTPRTGIGGYTF; CDR3 DNA: TGTGCCAGCAGCTTAACCCCCCGAACAGGGATCGGTGGCTACACCTTC
V gene: TRBV7-2; J gene: TRBJ2-1; D gene: TRBD2; clone size: -; CDR3 protein: CASSGRTSDYNEQFF; CDR3 DNA: TGTGCCAGCAGCGGACGGACTAGCGACTACAATGAGCAGTTCTTC
V gene: TRBV11-2; J gene: TRBJ2-3; D gene: TRBD2; clone size: -; CDR3 protein: CASSVQGAGLAGLTDTQYF; CDR3 DNA: TGTGCCAGCAGCGTTCAGGGGGCCGGACTAGCGGGACTCACAGATACGCAGTATTTT
V gene: TRBV7-2; J gene: TRBJ2-1; D gene: -; clone size: -; CDR3 protein: CASSLDSSSYNEQFF; CDR3 DNA: TGTGCCAGCAGCTTAGACAGCAGCTCCTACAATGAGCAGTTCTTC
V gene: TRBV5-1; J gene: TRBJ2-1; D gene: TRBD1; clone size: -; CDR3 protein: CASSLPGQARHNEQFF; CDR3 DNA: TGCGCCAGCAGCCTGCCGGGACAGGCGAGACACAATGAGCAGTTCTTC
V gene: TRBV7-2; J gene: TRBJ1-3; D gene: -; clone size: -; CDR3 protein: CASSLQGGSGNTIYF; CDR3 DNA: TGTGCCAGCAGCTTACAGGGAGGATCTGGAAACACCATATATTTT
V gene: TRBV7-8; J gene: TRBJ2-7; D gene: -; clone size: -; CDR3 protein: CASSPQARTDYEQYF; CDR3 DNA: TGTGCCAGCAGCCCCCAAGCGAGGACAGACTACGAGCAGTACTTC
V gene: TRBV4-1; J gene: TRBJ2-7; D gene: TRBD2; clone size: -; CDR3 protein: CASSQGTSGAYEQYF; CDR3 DNA: TGCGCCAGCAGCCAAGGCACGAGCGGGGCCTACGAGCAGTACTTC
V gene: TRBV28; J gene: TRBJ1-1; D gene: -; clone size: -; CDR3 protein: CASSLWGAEAFF; CDR3 DNA: TGTGCCAGCAGCCTCTGGGGGGCTGAAGCTTTCTTT
V gene: TRBV27; J gene: TRBJ2-7; D gene: TRBD1; clone size: medium-sized; CDR3 protein: CASRPTGGRGEQYF; CDR3 DNA: TGTGCCAGCAGACCGACAGGGGGCAGAGGCGAGCAGTACTTC
V gene: TRBV12-3/TRBV12-4; J gene: TRBJ1-4; D gene: TRBD1; clone size: -; CDR3 protein: CASSTGGDEKLFF; CDR3 DNA: TGTGCCAGCAGTACAGGGGGGGATGAAAAACTGTTTTTT
V gene: TRBV2; J gene: TRBJ1-5; D gene: -; clone size: -; CDR3 protein: CASSVGQPQHF; CDR3 DNA: TGTGCCAGCAGTGTCGGTCAGCCCCAGCATTTT
V gene: TRBV4-2; J gene: TRBJ1-5; D gene: -; clone size: -; CDR3 protein: CASSQEFAGGYNQPQHF; CDR3 DNA: TGTGCCAGCAGCCAAGAGTTCGCCGGGGGGTACAATCAGCCCCAGCATTTT
V gene: TRBV5-4; J gene: TRBJ2-2; D gene: -; clone size: -; CDR3 protein: CASSPIKGVGHAGELFF; CDR3 DNA: TGTGCCAGCAGCCCGATCAAGGGGGTCGGTCACGCCGGGGAGCTGTTTTTT
V gene: TRBV27; J gene: TRBJ2-7; D gene: TRBD1; clone size: -; CDR3 protein: CASSLLARQGAYEQYF; CDR3 DNA: TGTGCCAGCAGTTTATTGGCGCGACAGGGGGCCTACGAGCAGTACTTC
V gene: TRBV7-6; J gene: TRBJ2-1; D gene: -; clone size: many; CDR3 protein: CASSLGYDEQFF; CDR3 DNA: TGTGCCAGCAGCTTAGGTTATGATGAGCAGTTCTTC
V gene: TRBV18; J gene: TRBJ2-7; D gene: TRBD2; clone size: few; CDR3 protein: CASSPSASGREQYF; CDR3 DNA: TGTGCCAGCTCACCATCGGCTAGCGGGCGTGAGCAGTACTTC
V gene: TRBV19; J gene: TRBJ1-3; D gene: TRBD1; clone size: -; CDR3 protein: CASSITGEGSGNTIYF; CDR3 DNA: TGTGCCAGTAGTATAACAGGGGAAGGCTCTGGAAACACCATATATTTT
V gene: TRBV7-2; J gene: TRBJ2-1; D gene: TRBD2; clone size: -; CDR3 protein: CASSFQAGGHNEQFF; CDR3 DNA: TGTGCCAGCAGCTTCCAAGCGGGGGGGCACAATGAGCAGTTCTTC
V gene: TRBV6-6; J gene: TRBJ2-7; D gene: -; clone size: -; CDR3 protein: CASSYLIGIYEQYF; CDR3 DNA: TGTGCCAGCAGTTACTTGATCGGGATCTACGAGCAGTACTTC
V gene: TRBV10-3; J gene: TRBJ1-1; D gene: TRBD1; clone size: -; CDR3 protein: CAISPGQANTEAFF; CDR3 DNA: TGTGCCATCAGCCCGGGACAGGCCAACACTGAAGCTTTCTTT
V gene: TRBV9; J gene: TRBJ2-3; D gene: -; clone size: -; CDR3 protein: CASSVDLEGFQYF; CDR3 DNA: TGTGCCAGCAGCGTAGATTTGGAGGGATTTCAGTATTTT
V gene: TRBV27; J gene: TRBJ1-5; D gene: -; clone size: medium-sized; CDR3 protein: CASSLQYSNQPQHF; CDR3 DNA: TGTGCCAGCAGTTTACAGTATAGCAATCAGCCCCAGCATTTT
V gene: TRBV19; J gene: TRBJ2-2; D gene: TRBD2; clone size: once; CDR3 protein: CASSIRLAGAGVGELFF; CDR3 DNA: TGTGCCAGTAGTATACGCCTAGCGGGGGCCGGCGTCGGGGAGCTGTTTTTT
V gene: TRBV15; J gene: TRBJ1-1; D gene: -; clone size: once; CDR3 protein: CATSRHLNTEAFF; CDR3 DNA: TGTGCCACCAGCAGGCACTTGAACACTGAAGCTTTCTTT
V gene: TRBV30; J gene: TRBJ1-5; D gene: -; clone size: -; CDR3 protein: CAWSVQGAISPPQHF; CDR3 DNA: TGTGCCTGGAGTGTACAAGGAGCTATATCGCCGCCCCAGCATTTT
V gene: TRBV2; J gene: TRBJ1-5; D gene: TRBD1; clone size: -; CDR3 protein: CASSRTGGGQPQHF; CDR3 DNA: TGTGCCAGCAGTCGGACAGGGGGAGGGCAGCCCCAGCATTTT
V gene: TRBV7-9; J gene: TRBJ2-5; D gene: -; clone size: -; CDR3 protein: CASSSWGVRVQETQYF; CDR3 DNA: TGTGCCAGCAGCTCTTGGGGGGTGAGGGTCCAAGAGACCCAGTACTTC